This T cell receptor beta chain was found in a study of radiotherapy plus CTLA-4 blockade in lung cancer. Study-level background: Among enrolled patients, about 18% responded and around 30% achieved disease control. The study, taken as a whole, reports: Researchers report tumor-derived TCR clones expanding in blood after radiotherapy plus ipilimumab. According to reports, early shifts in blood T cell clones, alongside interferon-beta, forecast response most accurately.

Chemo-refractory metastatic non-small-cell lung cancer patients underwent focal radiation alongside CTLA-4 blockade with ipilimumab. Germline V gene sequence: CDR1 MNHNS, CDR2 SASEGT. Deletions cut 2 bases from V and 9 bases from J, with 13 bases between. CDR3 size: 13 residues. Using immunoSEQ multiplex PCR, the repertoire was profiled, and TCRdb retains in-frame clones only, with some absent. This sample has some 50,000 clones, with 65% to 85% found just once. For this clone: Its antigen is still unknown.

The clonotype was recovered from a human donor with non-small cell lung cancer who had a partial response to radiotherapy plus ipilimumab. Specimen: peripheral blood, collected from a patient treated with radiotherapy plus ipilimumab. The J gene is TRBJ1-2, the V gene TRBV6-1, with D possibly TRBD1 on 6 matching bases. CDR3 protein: CASSETGRVSYTF. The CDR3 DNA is TGTGCCAGCAGTGAAACAGGGCGAGTTAGCTACACCTTC.